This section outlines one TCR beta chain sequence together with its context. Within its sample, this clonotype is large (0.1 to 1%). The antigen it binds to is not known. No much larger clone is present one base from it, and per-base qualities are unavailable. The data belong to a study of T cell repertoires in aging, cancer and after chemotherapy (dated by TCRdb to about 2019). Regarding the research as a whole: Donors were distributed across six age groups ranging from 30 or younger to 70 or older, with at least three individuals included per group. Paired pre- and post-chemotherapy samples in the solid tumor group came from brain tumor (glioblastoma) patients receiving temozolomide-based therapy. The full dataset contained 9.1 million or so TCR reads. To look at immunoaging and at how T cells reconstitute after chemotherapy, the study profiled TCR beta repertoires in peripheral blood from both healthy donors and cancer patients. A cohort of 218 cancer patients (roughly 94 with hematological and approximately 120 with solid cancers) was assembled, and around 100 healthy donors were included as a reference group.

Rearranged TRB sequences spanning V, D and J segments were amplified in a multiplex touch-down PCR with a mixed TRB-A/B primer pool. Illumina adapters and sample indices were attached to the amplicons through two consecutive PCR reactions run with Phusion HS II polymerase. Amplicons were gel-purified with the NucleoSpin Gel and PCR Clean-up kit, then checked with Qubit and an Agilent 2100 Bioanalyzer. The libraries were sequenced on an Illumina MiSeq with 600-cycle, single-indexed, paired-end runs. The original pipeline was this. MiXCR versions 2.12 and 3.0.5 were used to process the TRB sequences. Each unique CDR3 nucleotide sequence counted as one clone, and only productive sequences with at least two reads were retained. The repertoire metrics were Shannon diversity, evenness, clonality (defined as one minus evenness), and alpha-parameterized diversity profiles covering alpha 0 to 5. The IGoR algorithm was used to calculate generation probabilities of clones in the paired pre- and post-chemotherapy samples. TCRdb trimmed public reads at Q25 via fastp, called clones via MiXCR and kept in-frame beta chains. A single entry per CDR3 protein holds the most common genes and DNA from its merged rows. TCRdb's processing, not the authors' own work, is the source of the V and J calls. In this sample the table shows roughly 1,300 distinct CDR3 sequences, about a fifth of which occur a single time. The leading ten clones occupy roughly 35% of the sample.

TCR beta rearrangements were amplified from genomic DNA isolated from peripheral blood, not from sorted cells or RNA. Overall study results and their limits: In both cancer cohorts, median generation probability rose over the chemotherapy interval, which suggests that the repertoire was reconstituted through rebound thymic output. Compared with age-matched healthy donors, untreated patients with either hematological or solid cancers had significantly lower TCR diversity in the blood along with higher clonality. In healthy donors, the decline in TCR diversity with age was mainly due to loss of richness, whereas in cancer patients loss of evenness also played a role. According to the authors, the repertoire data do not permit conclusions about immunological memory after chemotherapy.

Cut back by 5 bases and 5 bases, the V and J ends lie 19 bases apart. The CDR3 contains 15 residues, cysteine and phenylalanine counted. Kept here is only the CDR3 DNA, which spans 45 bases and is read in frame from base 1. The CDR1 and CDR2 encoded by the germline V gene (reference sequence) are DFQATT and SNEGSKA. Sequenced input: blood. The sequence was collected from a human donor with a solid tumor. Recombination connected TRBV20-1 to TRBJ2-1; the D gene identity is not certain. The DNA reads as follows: TGCAGTGCTCCCCGATCAAGCATTCCTGACAATGAGCAGTTCTTC. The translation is CSAPRSSIPDNEQFF.